The following is a TCR beta chain sequence with its context. Antigen: not known. The CDR3 extends over 15 amino acids. Deletions cut 4 bases from V and 5 bases from J, with 16 bases between. CDR1 and CDR2 from the germline V gene are SNHLY and FYNNEI. This entry is derived from a study of blood T cells in healthy people across ages. Study-level results: Naive T cell percentage strongly correlated with TCR beta diversity. Roughly linear age-related decline in beta diversity appeared, significant by age around 38. Considered underestimates were the diversity estimates obtained from one million T cells.

Combining a sample-barcoded 5' primer with a J-beta primer mix, a second PCR ran for roughly 7 to 12 cycles. In TCRdb, the 5' RACE reads were re-called with MiXCR into one record per CDR3 protein. The data contain about 1.8 million distinct CDR3 sequences, approximately 50% of them seen just once; the ten biggest clones take up 2.1%. The V gene is TRBV2, the J gene TRBJ2-3, with D tentatively TRBD1 (5 bases). This TCR was sampled from a middle-aged woman in good health. Sequenced material: blood. In DNA, the CDR3 is TGTGCCAGCAGTGCCCAGGGTTTACCGGGAGATACGCAGTATTTT. It codes for CASSAQGLPGDTQYF. Complete variable domain (other parts from reference TRBV2 and TRBJ2-3): EPEVTQTPSHQVTQMGQEVILRCVPISNHLYFYWYRQILGQKVEFLVSFYNNEISEKSEIFDDQFSVERPDGSNFTLKIRSTKLEDSAMYFCASSAQGLPGDTQYFGPGTRLTVL.